This TCR beta chain was identified during a study of graft-versus-host responses after intestinal transplantation (dated by TCRdb to the early 2020s). For the study in its entirety: The transplants that recipients received were multivisceral, liver-intestinal, or isolated intestinal. All recipients received anti-thymocyte globulin induction followed by maintenance tacrolimus and steroids for around three years. To identify alloreactive clones, pre-transplant mixed lymphocyte reaction products were sequenced and then compared with unstimulated pre-transplant donor and recipient T cells. A peak of at least 4% donor T cells among recipient peripheral blood mononuclear cells was the definition used for donor T cell macrochimerism. Rather than being sequenced by the commercial service, samples from a few later patients were sequenced in-house on an Illumina MiSeq and processed with MiXCR. Graft-versus-host and host-versus-graft alloreactive T cell clones were tracked in the graft, circulation and bone marrow after intestinal transplantation using bulk TCR-beta CDR3 sequencing. The cohort enrolled 20 to 25 intestinal transplant recipients including one retransplant, and a few patients lacking pretransplant specimens were excluded. The research as a whole found: Early after transplant, peak levels of circulating GvH clones were associated with declines in HvG clones. GvH clones were found in recipient bone marrow, and some of the GvH clones appeared earlier in ileal mucosa or blood, which is consistent with an intestinal mucosal origin. In the allografts of patients with donor T cell macrochimerism, GvH to HvG T cell clonal ratios were high. The relatively low number and heterogeneity of intestinal transplant patients limited the conclusions.

Remarks on this clone: Its antigen remains undetermined. The sample holds no much larger clone one base away, and base qualities are not on file.

The method behind the library was the immunoSEQ multiplex PCR assay. For most patients, high-throughput TCR-beta CDR3 sequencing of genomic DNA was performed by Adaptive Biotechnologies. As for the authors' bioinformatics: TCR sequencing data were retrieved from Adaptive's ImmunoSEQ software for around 18 patients, whereas a few other patients were processed with MiXCR and VDJtools. CDR3 nucleotide sequences shared by donor and recipient were removed because the origin of these sequences could not be assigned. To count as alloreactive, a clone needed at least 2-fold expansion over unstimulated cells and a minimum CFSE-low frequency of 0.002% (template counts) or 0.001% (read counts). Clones detected in sequenced pre-transplant spleen, lymph node, or MLR CFSE-low populations of the donor or recipient were defined as mappable. Cumulative frequency of alloreactive clones was calculated as a percentage of all sequences weighted by copy number. Sourced from immuneACCESS, this table was stored by TCRdb with only in-frame sequences that have V and J called. A share of the clones is absent; for the studies checked, an unresolved V gene accounts for under half, and the remainder has no known explanation. That table furnishes V, J and clone size, whereas the DNA furnished D and trimming. This sample lists nearly 100,000 clones; over 75% were detected once. Roughly 16% of the sample goes to the ten largest clones.

Including cysteine and phenylalanine, the CDR3 has 14 amino acids. Here the CDR3 DNA is all that survives: 42 bases in frame from base 1. The junction shows trimming of 10 bases on V and 1 base on J, and the gene matches do not reach 4 bases of it. In the germline V gene (reference sequence), CDR1 corresponds to LNHDA and CDR2 to SQIVND. Blood samples were collected up to 4 times in the first month after transplant and then at least monthly when available. The clonotype was recovered from a human patient who received an intestinal transplant, so some T cells may come from the graft donor. This sample comprised PBMCs, obtained around 68 weeks after intestinal transplant. The chain uses TRBV19 and TRBJ2-6, with 7 bases aligning to TRBD2. For the CDR3, the sequence is CATHGGSGANVLTF. The bases read TGTGCCACCCACGGGGGGTCTGGGGCCAACGTCCTGACTTTC. Reference TRBV19 and TRBJ2-6 genes cover what lies past the CDR3, so the full variable domain is DGGITQSPKYLFRKEGQNVTLSCEQNLNHDAMYWYRQDPGQGLRLIYYSQIVNDFQKGDIAEGYSVSREKKESFPLTVTSAQKNPTAFYLCATHGGSGANVLTFGAGSRLTVL.